This record covers a single T cell receptor beta chain. The sample belongs to a study of CD8+ T cells in alopecia areata. Germline V CDR1 and CDR2: DFQATT, SNEGSKA (reference sequence). This CDR3 is built from 11 residues. It was cDNA, reverse transcribed from extracted RNA, that served as the sequencing template. Only in-frame clones appear in the TCRdb table, and some are missing; sequencing was by immunoSEQ multiplex PCR. The repertoire holds about 99,000 clones, with 45% to 60% as singletons. This receptor was identified in a human donor in good health. Sequencing was performed on CD4+ T cells sorted from blood. The chain has TRBV20-1 and TRBJ1-1; TRBD1 might be the D (5 bases). This CDR3 reads CSTDRNTEAFF. CDR3 nucleotides: TGCAGCACCGACAGAAACACTGAAGCTTTCTTT.